The 12 T cell receptor beta chains presented below share a single source sample, sequenced in a study of cytomegalovirus exposure and HLA in healthy donors (TCRdb year 2017). The library was made by the immunoSEQ multiplex PCR assay. For the multiplex PCR, a mixture combining 60 forward primers for TCR Vbeta segments and 13 reverse primers for TCR Jbeta segments was used. In TCRdb, the immuneACCESS table is reduced to in-frame sequences with V and J assigned. These tables do not hold every clone; where another copy was compared, an unresolved V gene accounts for under half, and the others remain unexplained. The sample table contains about 150,000 clones; only one count was recorded for under 90% of them. Roughly 5% of the sample rests with the top ten. The sequenced material came from PBMCs. The receptors here all came from a man between 18 and 35 years old in good health and CMV-seronegative.

The J gene is TRBJ2-7, the V gene TRBV28, with 7 bases that match TRBD1. CDR1 and CDR2 (germline): MDHEN, SYDVKM. The CDR3 loop spans 15 amino acids. V was clipped by 4 bases and J by 0 bases; unmatched bases: 6. CDR3 sequence: CASSSGTALSYEQYF. CDR3 sequence (DNA): TGTGCCAGCAGTTCCGGGACAGCTCTCTCCTACGAGCAGTACTTC.

This clone showed up just a few times. The rearrangement uses TRBV6-5 and TRBJ2-6; D unresolved. Germline assignment: CDR1 MNHEY and CDR2 SVGAGI. There are 15 residues in the CDR3. The V and J ends lost 6 bases and 0 bases respectively, with 9 bases between them. The CDR3 nucleotides read TGTGCCAGCAGCTCTGACTCCTCTGGGGCCAACGTCCTGACTTTC. It codes for CASSSDSSGANVLTF.

The J gene is TRBJ1-1, the V gene TRBV9, with D unclear. Germline V CDR1 and CDR2: SGDLS, YYNGEE. CDR3 length: 15 amino acids. Trimming left V 0 bases short and J 0 bases short, with 9 bases between. The CDR3 nucleotides are TGTGCCAGCAGCGTAGCTCCCACTTTGAACACTGAAGCTTTCTTT. Translating gives CASSVAPTLNTEAFF.

The chain has TRBV6-5 and TRBJ1-3, with D possibly matching TRBD1 (6 bases). From germline, CDR1 is MNHEY and CDR2 SVGAGI. The V end was cut by 2 bases, the J end by 2 bases, with 10 bases between. This CDR3 contains 15 residues. CDR3 protein: CASSYDTGPGNTIYF. Written as DNA, the CDR3 is TGTGCCAGCAGTTACGATACAGGGCCTGGAAACACCATATATTTT.

This rearrangement joins TRBV29-1 to TRBJ1-3; TRBD1 might be the D (6 bases). The CDR3 consists of 14 residues. CDR1 SQVTM and CDR2 ANQGSEA come from the germline V gene. V was trimmed by 6 bases and J by 0 bases, leaving 12 bases between them. CDR3 residues: CSVGVQGSGNTIYF. Here the CDR3 DNA reads TGCAGCGTCGGTGTACAGGGCTCTGGAAACACCATATATTTT.

The CDR3 DNA follows: TGTGCCAGCAGCTTAGGTGTCCCTCGCTCTCCTAACGCCATATATTTT. This encodes CASSLGVPRSPNAIYF. V is TRBV7-6 and J is TRBJ1-3, with D unresolved. Germline V gives CDR1 SGHVS, CDR2 FNYEAQ. V lost 1 base and J lost 11, with 21 bases in between. The CDR3 consists of 16 residues.

The rearrangement links TRBV14 to TRBJ2-1; 9 bases agree with TRBD1. Germline V gene sequence: CDR1 SGHDN, CDR2 FVKESK. CDR3 size: 15 residues. V shed 3 bases, J shed 7 bases, and the junction held 7 bases outside the gene matches. The CDR3 here is CASSHSGTGWNEQFF. CDR3 in DNA: TGTGCCAGCAGCCATTCCGGGACAGGGTGGAATGAGCAGTTCTTC. The full variable domain, its missing parts supplied by reference TRBV14 and TRBJ2-1, is EAGVTQFPSHSVIEKGQTVTLRCDPISGHDNLYWYRRVMGKEIKFLLHFVKESKQDESGMPNNRFLAERTGGTYSTLKVQPAELEDSGVYFCASSHSGTGWNEQFFGPGTRLTVL.

The rearrangement joins TRBV5-4 to TRBJ2-3; 11 nucleotides line up with TRBD2. The V gene's germline CDR1 is SGHNT and CDR2 YYREEE (reference sequence). Trimming cost V 5 bases and J 6 bases; bases outside gene matches: 2. CDR3 size: 13 residues. DNA for the CDR3: TGTGCCAGCAGGACTAGCGGGACGGATACGCAGTATTTT. Protein sequence: CASRTSGTDTQYF.

V and J are TRBV2 and TRBJ2-1; tentatively, D is TRBD2 (6 bases). The V gene lost 6 bases and the J gene lost 6 bases, with 15 bases spanning the gap. The CDR3 extends over 14 amino acids. Germline V CDR1 and CDR2: SNHLY, FYNNEI. The CDR3 DNA sequence: TGTGCCAGCAGACGAGGAGTGGGGGGCAATGAGCAGTTCTTC. Translation gives CASRRGVGGNEQFF.

The chain uses TRBV13 and TRBJ2-1; TRBD1 matches at 7 bases. The CDR3 is 15 residues long. The V gene end was trimmed by 1 base and the J gene end by 7 bases; junction bases not matched to a gene: 7. Germline assignment: CDR1 PRHDT and CDR2 FYEKMQ (reference sequence). In DNA form, the CDR3 reads TGTGCCAGCAGCTTAGAGGGGGCTCTAGGGAATGAGCAGTTCTTC. This encodes CASSLEGALGNEQFF.

The CDR3 nucleotides read TGTGCCAGCAGCTTGGTTGGCTTGAACACTGAAGCTTTCTTT. The encoded protein is CASSLVGLNTEAFF. V and J are TRBV5-4 and TRBJ1-1; D unresolved. V was clipped by 0 bases and J by 0 bases, with 6 bases between them. Germline assignment: CDR1 SGHNT and CDR2 YYREEE (reference sequence). The CDR3 sequence is 14 residues long.

The J gene is TRBJ1-1, the V gene TRBV7-6, with no clear D. V gave up 3 bases and J gave up 5 bases, with 10 bases separating them. This CDR3 has 13 amino acids. Germline lookup yields CDR1 SGHVS and CDR2 FNYEAQ. The CDR3 coding sequence is TGTGCCAGCAGCTTGGGAGGAGGAACTGAAGCTTTCTTT. Encoded protein: CASSLGGGTEAFF. Drawing the rest from reference TRBV7-6 and TRBJ1-1, the complete variable domain is GAGVSQSPRYKVTKRGQDVALRCDPISGHVSLYWYRQALGQGPEFLTYFNYEAQQDKSGLPNDRFSAERPEGSISTLTIQRTEQRDSAMYRCASSLGGGTEAFFGQGTRLTVV.